The clone carrying this T cell receptor (beta chain) has a handful of counts. These data are taken from a study of identical twins. From the 5' RACE reads, TCRdb called clonotypes with MiXCR, one entry per CDR3 protein. The data hold some 790,000 distinct CDR3 sequences, with around a sixth observed a single time. V lost 5 bases and J lost 2, with 13 bases in between. There are 15 residues in the CDR3. This sample was shared with a second study, whose subject was T cells expressing NK-cell markers.

The sample was PBMCs. This sequence originates from a young woman in good health. The chain is built from TRBV12-3 or TRBV12-4 and TRBJ2-1; a weak D match, TRBD1 (5 bases). The CDR3 DNA follows: TGTGCCAGCAGTCAGGGCCAGGTGCCCTACAATGAGCAGTTCTTC. Translation: CASSQGQVPYNEQFF.